This TCR beta chain was identified during a study of T cell repertoires in cytomegalovirus infection (dated by TCRdb to 2018 to 2020). Regarding the research as a whole: Donor HLA type was relevant to the analysis, as public TCR beta signatures indicated carriage of CMV infection together with the matching HLA type. Summary of the overall study and its limitations: The ex vivo response was dominated by HLA-C-restricted CMV-specific TCR beta clonotypes, and the single most frequent clonotype in two of eight donors was supplied by these HLA-C-restricted clonotypes. In both this cohort and an independent roughly 350-donor cohort, the cumulative frequency of public TCR beta family members distinguished carriers of CMV infection plus the relevant HLA type.

Sequencing was carried out with an Illumina HiSeq 1500. Using fastp at Q25 and MiXCR, TCRdb reprocessed the public reads and kept productive beta chains. Here each entry gathers all rows of one CDR3 protein and keeps the most common genes and DNA. This sample holds 250,000 to 300,000 distinct CDR3 sequences; approximately 17% were observed only once. The ten largest clones take up approximately 51% of the sample. This clonotype was found many times. Which antigen it targets is not known. No much larger clonotype is one base removed from it; base qualities were not supplied. The junction shows trimming of 2 bases on V and 8 bases on J, and the gene matches do not reach 21 bases of it. The CDR3, from cysteine to phenylalanine, totals 19 residues. CDR3 DNA only is kept here, 57 bases in frame from base 1. CDR1 is given as MNHNY and CDR2 as SVGAGI, both from the germline V gene (reference sequence).

The sequence was collected from a human donor in good health (CMV status not recorded). Some clones in this sample may be carry-over from other donors' samples. The sequenced sample was CD8+ T cells from PBMCs. The V and J segments used are TRBV6-6 and TRBJ2-1, and 7 junction bases match TRBD1. At the DNA level, the sequence is TGTGCCAGCAGTTACGGTCGAAGCTATTTGCCCGGGACAGTTCATGAGCAGTTCTTC. Translated, this gives CASSYGRSYLPGTVHEQFF.